The T cell receptor beta chain described here comes from a study of shared clonotypes between healthy human individuals. Study as a whole: Ranging from 18 to 49 in age, donors were two women and a few men.

Whole-study findings and limits: Around 5% of naive CD4 clonotypes were common to a handful of donors. Shared clonotypes across all four donors exceeded non-shared ones in generation probability.

As for this clone: Its cognate antigen is unknown.

Assay: immunoSEQ multiplex PCR; the TCRdb copy retains only in-frame clones and omits some. The sample holds approximately 590,000 clones, nearly 97% seen once. Naive CD8 cells comprised CD45RO-negative, CCR7-positively selected cells, excluding terminally differentiated effector memory CD45RA+ cells. After removal of 4 bases from V and 4 bases from J, the junction contained 13 bases not matched to a gene. There are 17 residues in the CDR3. The germline CDR1 and CDR2 sequences are LNHDA and SQIVND (reference sequence). This clonotype was obtained from a woman aged 25 to 45 in good health. This chain joins TRBV19 and TRBJ1-1, with 9 bases fitting TRBD1. Sequenced input: naive CD8+ T cells sorted from blood. The chain's CDR3 is CASSNTRDRVQSTEAFF. The DNA for the CDR3 is TGTGCCAGTAGTAATACCCGGGACAGGGTTCAGAGCACTGAAGCTTTCTTT.